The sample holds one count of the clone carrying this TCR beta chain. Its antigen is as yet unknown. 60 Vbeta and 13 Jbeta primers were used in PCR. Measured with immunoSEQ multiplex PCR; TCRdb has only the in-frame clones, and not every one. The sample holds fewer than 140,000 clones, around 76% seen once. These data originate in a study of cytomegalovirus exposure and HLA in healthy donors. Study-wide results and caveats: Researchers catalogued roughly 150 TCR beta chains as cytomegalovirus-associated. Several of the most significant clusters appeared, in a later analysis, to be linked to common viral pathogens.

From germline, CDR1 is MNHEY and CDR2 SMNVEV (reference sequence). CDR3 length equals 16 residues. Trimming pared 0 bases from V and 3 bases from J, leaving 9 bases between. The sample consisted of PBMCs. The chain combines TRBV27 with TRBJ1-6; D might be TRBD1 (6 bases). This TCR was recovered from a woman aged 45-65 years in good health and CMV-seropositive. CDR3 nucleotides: TGTGCCAGCAGTTTATCGACAGGTGGCTATAATTCACCCCTCCACTTT. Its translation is CASSLSTGGYNSPLHF.